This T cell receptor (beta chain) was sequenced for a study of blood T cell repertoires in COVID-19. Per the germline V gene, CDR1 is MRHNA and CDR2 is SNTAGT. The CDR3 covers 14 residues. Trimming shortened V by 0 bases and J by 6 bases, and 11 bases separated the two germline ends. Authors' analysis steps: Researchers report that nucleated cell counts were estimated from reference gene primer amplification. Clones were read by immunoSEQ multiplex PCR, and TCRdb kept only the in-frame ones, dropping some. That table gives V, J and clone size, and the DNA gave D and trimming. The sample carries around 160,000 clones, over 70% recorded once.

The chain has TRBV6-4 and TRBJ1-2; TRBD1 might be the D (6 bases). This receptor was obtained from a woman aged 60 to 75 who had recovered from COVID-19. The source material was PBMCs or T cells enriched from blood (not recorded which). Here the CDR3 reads CASSDSLRGNGYTF. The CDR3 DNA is TGTGCCAGCAGTGACTCGTTAAGGGGGAATGGCTACACCTTC.